This T cell receptor (beta chain) was retrieved from a study of long-term antiretroviral therapy in people with HIV (dated by TCRdb to 2021 to 2024). Background on the whole study: Collection of the earliest samples took place about a decade ahead of the 2015 WHO recommendation for immediate ART, at a time when ART was typically delayed until CD4 counts fell. This retrospective serial study examined whether starting ART and sustained HIV suppression were associated with changes in the composition and diversity of the TRB repertoire in peripheral blood. The cohort contributed fewer than 200 cryopreserved PBMC samples from 30 to 35 adults with confirmed HIV infection, collected serially over a mean of about 6 years (range 1-12). About 40% of the roughly 30 participants with HIV were female. No cross-contamination during QIAcube processing turned up in test extractions that ran a monoclonal T-cell line alongside 25 to 35 polyclonal samples.

V and J are trimmed by 2 bases and 6 bases, and the gene matches miss 7 bases of the junction. According to the germline V gene, CDR1 reads MGHRA and CDR2 reads YSYEKL. Including the terminal cysteine and phenylalanine, the CDR3 comprises 16 residues. The CDR3 DNA has 48 bases and is translated from base 1. General study outcomes and caveats: Expanded TRB clones identified before ART initiation dominated the repertoire across all time points, though the dominance fluctuated and decreased in many PLHIV after ART. Because cell numbers in pre-ART samples were limited, unsorted PBMC were profiled instead of sorted CD4+ and CD8+ T cells. Limited PBMC availability meant only the TCR beta chain was sequenced, without alpha chain pairing. Narrower CDR3 length ranges were observed in HIV repertoires than in controls, and an antigen-experienced repertoire with only a slight naive shift after ART was suggested by the network structure. The samples were dated from about 2004 to 2017, and the ART regimens that were used may be less effective than current ART regimens. No data were available on ART adherence, viral resistance or therapy changes, limiting inferences about post-ART repertoire changes. Starting ART was linked to a significant rise in TRB diversity, yet even with long-term ART the diversity remained significantly lower than in transplant donor controls.

Sequencing of the TRB variable region was done with the immunoSEQ hsTCRB v3.0 assay at survey level resolution. A depth of 40,000-50,000 T-cell genomes per sample was targeted for TRB sequencing. TRB libraries were pooled and sequenced on an Illumina MiSeq using a v3 150-cycle kit. Per the authors' processing: Repertoire analysis was run in R within a reproducible Nextflow workflow that covered QC, data transformation and analysis. Custom analyses were implemented in LymphoSeq2, an R package for AIRR-Seq data exploration. A handful of samples that yielded fewer than 5000 total TRB sequences were excluded, so that fewer than 200 HIV repertoires were analyzed. Among the roughly 200 retained HIV repertoires, under 65 were collected before ART initiation and around 130 after ART initiation. Each repertoire was downsampled to 5000 TRB nucleotide sequences, and summary statistics were averaged across 100 downsampling iterations. The analysis kept only TRB sequences whose CDR3 regions were at least seven amino acids long. Two measures captured diversity: a Shannon entropy-derived clonality score and the Gini coefficient. Repertoire networks linked the top 5000 CDR3 amino acid sequences whenever two sequences differed by an edit distance of one. For TRB CDR3 amino acid sequences, antigen specificity groups and MHC restriction were predicted with GLIPH2. CDR3 amino acid sequences were matched against VDJdb and McPAS-TCR to flag known CMV, EBV, HIV or tissue antigen associations. Pre-ART, post-ART and control groups were compared with Wilcoxon signed-rank tests and Holm-Bonferroni correction. TCRdb provides this immuneACCESS table in a form limited to in-frame rearrangements. Some clones are lacking; in checked studies, under half of them reflect an unresolved V gene, and why the rest are absent is not known. Clone size and V and J calls were adopted from that table, with D and trimming inferred from the DNA. This sample gives tens of thousands of clones in total; roughly 96% of them show up just once. The ten largest make up 6.5% to 10% of the sample.

Inclusion was restricted to participants for whom at least one PBMC sample before ART initiation and at least two post-ART samples were available. Treatment was received in the United States of America by all participants with HIV. Before DNA extraction, cryopreserved samples of 1-10 million PBMC were thawed and then washed. At the time of the earliest PBMC sample for each participant with HIV, ages ranged from roughly 23 to 55 years. Per participant, PBMC samples came from 1-4 timepoints prior to ART initiation and 2-8 timepoints following ART initiation, for a median of 7 samples. For every participant, serial HIV viral load, CD4+ T-cell count, ART history and demographic data were obtained. A Qiagen kit on a QIAcube was used to extract genomic DNA from unsorted PBMC, with samples processed in batches of 12. As to this clone: The antigen this receptor binds is unknown. No qualities accompany the bases; no much larger clone lies one base away.

This receptor was identified in a young man with HIV. Material: unsorted PBMCs, obtained approximately 6.1 years after starting antiretroviral therapy. Recombination connected TRBV4-1 to TRBJ1-3; 10 junctional bases match TRBD1. CDR3 sequence: CASSQPRTGGTNTIYF. The DNA sequence is TGCGCCAGCAGCCAACCCCGGACAGGGGGAACAAACACCATATATTTT.